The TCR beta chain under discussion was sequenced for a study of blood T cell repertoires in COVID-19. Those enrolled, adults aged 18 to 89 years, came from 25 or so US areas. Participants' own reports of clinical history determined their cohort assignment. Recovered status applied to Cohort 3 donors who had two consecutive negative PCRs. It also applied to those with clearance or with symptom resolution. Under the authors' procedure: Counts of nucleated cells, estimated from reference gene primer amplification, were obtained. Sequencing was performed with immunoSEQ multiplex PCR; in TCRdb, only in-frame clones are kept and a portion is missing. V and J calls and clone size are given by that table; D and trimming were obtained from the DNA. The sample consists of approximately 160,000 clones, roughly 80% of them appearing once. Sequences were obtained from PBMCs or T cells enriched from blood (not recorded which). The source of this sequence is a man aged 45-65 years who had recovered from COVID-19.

CDR3 nucleotides: TGTGCCAGCAGCTTGGGGGCGAGCTCCTACGAGCAGTACTTC. It specifies CASSLGASSYEQYF. The genes are TRBV11-3 and TRBJ2-7, with a tentative D call TRBD1 (6 bases). Deletions cut 3 bases from V and 0 bases from J, with 9 bases between. The length of the CDR3 is 14 residues. The germline CDR1 and CDR2 sequences are SGHNT and YENEEA.